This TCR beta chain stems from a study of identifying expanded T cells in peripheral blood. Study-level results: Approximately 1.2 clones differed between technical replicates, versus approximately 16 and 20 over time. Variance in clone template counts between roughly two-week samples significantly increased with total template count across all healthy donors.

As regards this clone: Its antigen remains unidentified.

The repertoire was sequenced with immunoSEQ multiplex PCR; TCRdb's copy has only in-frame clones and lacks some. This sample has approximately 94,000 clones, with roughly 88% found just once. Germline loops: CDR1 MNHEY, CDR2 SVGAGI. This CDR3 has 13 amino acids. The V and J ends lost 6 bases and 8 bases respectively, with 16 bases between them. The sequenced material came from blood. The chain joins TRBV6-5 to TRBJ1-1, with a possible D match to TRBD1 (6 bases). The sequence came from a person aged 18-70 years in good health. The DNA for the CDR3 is TGTGCCAGCAGCTATATTCTACAGGGAGAAGCTTTCTTT. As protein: CASSYILQGEAFF.